Detailed here is one TCR beta chain. Its antigen is currently unknown. The data were obtained in a study of type 1 and type 2 diabetes patients. Study-wide results and caveats: In CD4+ and CD8+ T cells, type 2 diabetes diversity exceeded type 1.

Trimming shortened V by 5 bases and J by 6 bases, and 11 bases separated the two germline ends. This CDR3 region has 12 residues. From germline, CDR1 is DFQATT and CDR2 SNEGSKA (reference sequence). PCR was run on genomic DNA. A primer set of 30 forward and 13 reverse primers amplified the CDR3. MiXCR was run by TCRdb on the multiplex PCR reads, yielding one entry per CDR3 protein. Here the sample spans more than 250,000 distinct CDR3 sequences, 45% to 60% being singletons. This TCR derives from a man younger than 35 with type 2 diabetes. The rearrangement joins TRBV20-1 to TRBJ2-1, with D perhaps matching TRBD2 (5 bases). The sample was peripheral blood mononuclear cells (PBMCs). The CDR3 here is CSADLASNEQFF. The CDR3 DNA sequence: TGCAGTGCTGACCTAGCTTCCAATGAGCAGTTCTTC.